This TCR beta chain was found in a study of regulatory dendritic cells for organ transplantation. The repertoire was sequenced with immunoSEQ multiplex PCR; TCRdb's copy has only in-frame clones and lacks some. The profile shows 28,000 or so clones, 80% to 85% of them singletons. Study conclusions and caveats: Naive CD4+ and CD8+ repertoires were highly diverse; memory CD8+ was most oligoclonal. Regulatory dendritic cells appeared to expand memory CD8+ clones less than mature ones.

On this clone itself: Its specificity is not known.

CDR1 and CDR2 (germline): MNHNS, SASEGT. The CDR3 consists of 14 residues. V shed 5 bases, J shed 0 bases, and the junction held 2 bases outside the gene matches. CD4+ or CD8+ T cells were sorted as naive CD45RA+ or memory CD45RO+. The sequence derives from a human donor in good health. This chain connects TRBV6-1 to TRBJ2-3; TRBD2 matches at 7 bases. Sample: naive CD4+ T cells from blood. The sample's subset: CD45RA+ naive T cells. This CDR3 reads CASSTSASTDTQYF. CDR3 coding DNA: TGTGCCAGCAGTACTAGCGCTAGCACAGATACGCAGTATTTT.